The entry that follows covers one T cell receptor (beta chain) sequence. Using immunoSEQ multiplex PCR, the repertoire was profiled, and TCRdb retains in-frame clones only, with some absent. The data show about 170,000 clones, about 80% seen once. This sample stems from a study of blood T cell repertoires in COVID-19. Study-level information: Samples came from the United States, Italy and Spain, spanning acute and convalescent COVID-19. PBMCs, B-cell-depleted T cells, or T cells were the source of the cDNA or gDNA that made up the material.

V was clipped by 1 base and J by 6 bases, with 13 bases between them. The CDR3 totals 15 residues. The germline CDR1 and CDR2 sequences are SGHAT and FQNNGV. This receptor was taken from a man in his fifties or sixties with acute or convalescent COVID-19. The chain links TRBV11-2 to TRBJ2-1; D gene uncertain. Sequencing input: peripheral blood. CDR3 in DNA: TGTGCCAGCAGCTTAGGGGTAGCCGTTTCCAATGAGCAGTTCTTC. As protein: CASSLGVAVSNEQFF.